This is a list of T cell receptor beta chains from one sample in a study of T cell responses to AZD1222 COVID-19 vaccine. TCRdb keeps only in-frame clones here, not all; method: immunoSEQ multiplex PCR. The data hold some 87,000 clones, with about 93% observed a single time. This sample comprised peripheral blood, obtained on day 0 of MenACWY control vaccination. The source is an adult in good health. CDR3s include the opening cysteine and the closing phenylalanine or tryptophan. The order of the fields is D gene, clone size, J gene, V gene, CDR3 protein, CDR3 DNA. A D gene is named only where the DNA matches it firmly. Size is omitted from some rows. Given values are once, few, many or a class for expanded clones.

. . TRBJ1-1 TRBV19 CASSPGPQNGAFF TGTGCCAGTAGCCCGGGGCCCCAAAACGGGGCTTTCTTT
TRBD1 . TRBJ2-3 TRBV29-1 CSVAEGQGALVTDTQYF TGCAGCGTTGCCGAGGGACAGGGGGCCCTAGTCACAGATACGCAGTATTTT
. . TRBJ1-5 TRBV29-1 CSVGEGDQPQHF TGCAGCGTTGGGGAGGGGGATCAGCCCCAGCATTTT
. . TRBJ1-1 TRBV7-9 CASSLDWDTEAFF TGTGCCAGCAGCTTAGATTGGGACACTGAAGCTTTCTTT
. . TRBJ1-1 TRBV3-1/TRBV3-2 CASSHIRSGTAEAFF TGTGCCAGCAGCCATATACGGTCTGGTACCGCTGAAGCTTTCTTT
TRBD1 . TRBJ1-2 TRBV6-1 CASSDQQGADGYTF TGTGCCAGCAGTGACCAACAGGGGGCAGATGGCTACACCTTC
. . TRBJ2-2 TRBV18 CASSPFSRGGNTGELFF TGTGCCAGCTCACCATTTTCCCGTGGGGGGAACACCGGGGAGCTGTTTTTT
. once TRBJ2-7 TRBV7-8 CASSPRGRDIIYEQYF TGTGCCAGCAGCCCACGCGGCAGGGATATAATCTACGAGCAGTACTTC
. . TRBJ2-6 TRBV5-6 CASSLVHSGANVLTF TGTGCCAGCAGCTTGGTGCACTCTGGGGCCAACGTCCTGACTTTC
TRBD1 . TRBJ1-1 TRBV6-5 CASSSRGPEAFF TGTGCCAGCAGTTCAAGGGGGCCGGAAGCTTTCTTT
TRBD2 . TRBJ2-3 TRBV5-4 CASSPGRTDTQYF TGTGCCAGCAGCCCCGGGAGGACAGATACGCAGTATTTT
TRBD1 . TRBJ2-1 TRBV7-9 CASSEVQGAWSEQFF TGTGCCAGCAGCGAAGTACAGGGGGCATGGAGTGAGCAGTTCTTC
TRBD1 . TRBJ2-5 TRBV27 CASSLSFDRGKETQYF TGTGCCAGCAGTTTATCTTTCGACAGGGGCAAGGAGACCCAGTACTTC
. . TRBJ2-7 TRBV28 CASSPGSAIRAYEQYF TGTGCCAGCAGCCCCGGGTCCGCAATCCGGGCCTACGAGCAGTACTTC
TRBD1 once TRBJ1-2 TRBV18 CASSQGQGGAYGYTF TGTGCCAGCTCACAGGGACAGGGAGGTGCCTATGGCTACACCTTC
TRBD1 . TRBJ1-2 TRBV6-6 CASSSTGTPGYTF TGTGCCAGCAGTTCGACAGGGACTCCTGGCTACACCTTC